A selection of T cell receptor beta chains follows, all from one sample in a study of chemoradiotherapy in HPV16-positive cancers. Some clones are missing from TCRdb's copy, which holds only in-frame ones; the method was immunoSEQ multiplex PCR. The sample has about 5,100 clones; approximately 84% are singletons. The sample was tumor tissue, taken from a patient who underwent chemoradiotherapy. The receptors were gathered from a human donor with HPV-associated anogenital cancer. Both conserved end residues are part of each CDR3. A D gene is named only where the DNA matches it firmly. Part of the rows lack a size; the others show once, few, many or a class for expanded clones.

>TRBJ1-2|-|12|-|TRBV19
CASSAGVGGYTF
TGTGCCAGTAGCGCGGGGGTCGGGGGCTACACCTTC
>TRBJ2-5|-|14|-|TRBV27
CASSFSGRGETQYF
TGTGCCAGCAGTTTCTCAGGCAGGGGCGAGACCCAGTACTTC
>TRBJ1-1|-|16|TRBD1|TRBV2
CASSEGGTGADTEAFF
TGTGCCAGCAGTGAAGGGGGGACAGGGGCTGACACTGAAGCTTTCTTT
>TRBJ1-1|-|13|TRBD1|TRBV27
CASSKQGGRKAFF
TGTGCCAGCAGTAAACAGGGGGGGAGGAAAGCTTTCTTT
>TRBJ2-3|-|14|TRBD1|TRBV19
CASRSQGGTDTQYF
TGTGCCAGTAGATCACAGGGGGGTACAGATACGCAGTATTTT
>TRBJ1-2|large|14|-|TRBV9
CASSDWTAFNGYTF
TGTGCCAGCAGCGACTGGACAGCCTTCAATGGCTACACCTTC
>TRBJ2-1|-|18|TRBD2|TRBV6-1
CASSENRGGTRGYNEQFF
TGTGCCAGCAGTGAAAACCGGGGGGGTACAAGGGGGTACAATGAGCAGTTCTTC
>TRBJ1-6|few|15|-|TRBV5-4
CASSLKGVEDSPLHF
TGTGCCAGCAGCTTGAAAGGGGTTGAGGATTCACCCCTCCACTTT
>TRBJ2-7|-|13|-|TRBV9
CASSVAVRGEQYF
TGTGCCAGCAGCGTAGCAGTCAGGGGCGAGCAGTACTTC
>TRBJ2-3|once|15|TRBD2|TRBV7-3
CASRGSGGATDTQYF
TGTGCCAGCAGAGGAAGCGGGGGGGCCACAGATACGCAGTATTTT
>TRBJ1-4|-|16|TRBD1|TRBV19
CASSYQGGATNEKLFF
TGTGCCAGTAGTTATCAGGGGGGTGCAACTAATGAAAAACTGTTTTTT
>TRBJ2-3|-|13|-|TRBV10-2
CASTPLRGDTQYF
TGCGCCAGCACCCCCCTTCGCGGGGATACGCAGTATTTT
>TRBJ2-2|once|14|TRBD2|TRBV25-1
CATAAGGNTGELFF
TGTGCCACCGCAGCGGGGGGGAACACCGGGGAGCTGTTTTTT
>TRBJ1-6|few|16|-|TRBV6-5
CASSYSNQGISSPLHF
TGTGCCAGCAGTTACTCGAATCAGGGTATCAGCTCACCCCTCCACTTT
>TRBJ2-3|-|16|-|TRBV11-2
CASSLVPDTSTDTQYF
TGTGCCAGCAGCTTAGTCCCTGACACTAGCACAGATACGCAGTATTTT
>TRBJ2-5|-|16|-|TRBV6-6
CASSYPGDFFQETQYF
TGTGCCAGCAGTTACCCCGGGGACTTCTTCCAAGAGACCCAGTACTTC
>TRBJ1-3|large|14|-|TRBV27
CASSPSPSGNTIYF
TGTGCCAGCAGTCCCTCCCCCTCTGGAAACACCATATATTTT
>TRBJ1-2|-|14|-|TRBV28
CASSFSPGIDGYTF
TGTGCCAGCAGTTTCTCACCGGGAATCGATGGCTACACCTTC
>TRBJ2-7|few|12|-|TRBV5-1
CASSDTGTEQYF
TGCGCCAGCAGCGACACAGGGACCGAGCAGTACTTC
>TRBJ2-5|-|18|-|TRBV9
CASSAPRSSGWGDETQYF
TGTGCCAGCAGCGCACCCCGAAGCTCAGGGTGGGGTGATGAGACCCAGTACTTC
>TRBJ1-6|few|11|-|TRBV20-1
CSGIRSSPYRF
TGCAGCGGAATCAGGAGCAGCCCTTACCGTTTT
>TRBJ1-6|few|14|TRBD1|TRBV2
CASSVNRGNSPLHF
TGTGCCAGCAGTGTTAACAGGGGGAATTCACCCCTCCACTTT
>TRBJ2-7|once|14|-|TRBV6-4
CASSDSGPYRGQYF
TGTGCCAGCAGTGACTCGGGACCCTACCGCGGGCAGTACTTC
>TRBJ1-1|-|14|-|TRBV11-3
CASSLGGRYTEAFF
TGTGCCAGCAGCCTAGGAGGAAGATACACTGAAGCTTTCTTT
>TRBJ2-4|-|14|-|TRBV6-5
CASSYQEGSSIQYF
TGTGCCAGCAGTTACCAAGAGGGGTCTTCCATTCAGTACTTC
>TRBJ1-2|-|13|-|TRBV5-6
CASIFSGAYGYTF
TGTGCCAGCATCTTTTCCGGGGCCTATGGCTACACCTTC
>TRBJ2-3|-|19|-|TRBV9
CASSLGAAKAYTSTDTQYF
TGTGCCAGCAGCCTAGGGGCTGCGAAAGCCTACACTAGCACAGATACGCAGTATTTT
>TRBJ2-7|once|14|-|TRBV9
CASSVDGNSYEQYF
TGTGCCAGCAGCGTAGACGGCAACTCCTACGAGCAGTACTTC
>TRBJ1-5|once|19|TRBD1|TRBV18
CASSPVFSGQGVGNQPQHF
TGTGCCAGCTCACCCGTGTTCTCGGGACAGGGAGTCGGCAATCAGCCCCAGCATTTT
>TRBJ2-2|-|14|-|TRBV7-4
CASSPRARTGELFF
TGTGCCAGCAGCCCGAGGGCGCGGACCGGGGAGCTGTTTTTT
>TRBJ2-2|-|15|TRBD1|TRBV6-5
CASRGQSLNTGELFF
TGTGCCAGCAGGGGACAGAGCCTGAACACCGGGGAGCTGTTTTTT
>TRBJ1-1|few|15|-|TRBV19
CASQSRDPPHTEAFF
TGTGCCAGTCAGAGTCGGGACCCACCTCACACTGAAGCTTTCTTT
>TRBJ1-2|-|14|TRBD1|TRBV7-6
CASSRLTGGYGYTF
TGTGCCAGCAGCCGCTTGACAGGGGGCTATGGCTACACCTTC
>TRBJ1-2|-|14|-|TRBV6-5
CASSLSTVNYGYTF
TGTGCCAGCAGTTTGTCAACGGTTAACTATGGCTACACCTTC
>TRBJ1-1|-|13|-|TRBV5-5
CASSASSPGEAFF
TGTGCCAGCAGCGCGTCCTCTCCGGGGGAAGCTTTCTTT
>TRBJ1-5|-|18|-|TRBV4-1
CASSPHSAHQGCNQPQHF
TGCGCCAGCAGCCCCCATTCTGCCCACCAGGGCTGCAATCAGCCCCAGCATTTT
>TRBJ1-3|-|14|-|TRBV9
CASSVESSGNTIYF
TGTGCCAGCAGCGTAGAGTCATCCGGAAACACCATATATTTT
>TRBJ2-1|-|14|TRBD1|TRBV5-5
CASSLVGQGSEQFF
TGTGCCAGCAGCTTGGTAGGACAGGGGTCTGAGCAGTTCTTC
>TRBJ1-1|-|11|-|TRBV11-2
CASSWGVEAFF
TGTGCCAGCAGTTGGGGAGTTGAAGCTTTCTTT
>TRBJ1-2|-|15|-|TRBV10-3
CAISESGQLNYGYTF
TGTGCCATCAGTGAGTCCGGACAGCTAAACTATGGCTACACCTTC
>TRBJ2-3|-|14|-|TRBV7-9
CASSLDMGTDTQYF
TGTGCCAGCAGCCTGGACATGGGCACAGATACGCAGTATTTT
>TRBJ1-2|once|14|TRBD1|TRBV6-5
CASRTGVANYGYTF
TGTGCCAGCCGCACAGGGGTAGCTAACTATGGCTACACCTTC